This entry describes one T cell receptor beta chain. Enrollees, about 18 to 89 years old, lived in 24 US areas. Cohorts were based on clinical histories the participants reported. This sample is drawn from a study of blood T cell repertoires in COVID-19. Whole-study context: Material from acute and convalescent COVID-19 was sourced from the United States, Italy and Spain.

In the original workflow: Researchers report that nucleated cell counts were estimated from reference gene primer amplification. TCRdb's copy holds only in-frame clones and misses some; the assay was immunoSEQ multiplex PCR. The D gene and trimming were derived from the DNA, and the V and J assignments and clone size from that table. The sample has 200,000 to 250,000 clones; over 75% are singletons. This CDR3 comprises 20 residues. Trimming shortened V by 0 bases and J by 10 bases, and 28 bases separated the two germline ends. The V gene's germline CDR1 is LGHDT and CDR2 YNNKEL (reference sequence). J is TRBJ1-6 and V is TRBV3-1 (or the pseudogene TRBV3-2); D uncertain. The clonotype originates from a man younger than 40 with acute COVID-19. The sequencing input was PBMCs or T cells enriched from blood (not recorded which). The CDR3 reads CASSQDRGTATLKAGSPLHF. DNA for the CDR3: TGTGCCAGCAGCCAAGATCGGGGAACGGCGACTTTGAAGGCGGGATCACCCCTCCACTTT.